The clone carrying this TCR beta chain was detected ten times or more. The antigen is not known. This specimen belongs to a study of blood T cells in healthy people across ages. Study conclusions and caveats: Unsorted PBMCs blocked a conclusive comparison of naive and antigen-experienced cells. Naive CD4+ cells and diversity were both higher in long-lived donors than in aged donors.

Germline V gene data show CDR1 as SGHTA and CDR2 as FQGNSA. The CDR3 is 15 residues long. Trimming pared 2 bases from V and 2 bases from J, leaving 13 bases between. A sample-barcoded 5' primer and a J-beta primer mix were used in a second PCR of roughly 6 to 11 cycles. A template-switch adaptor with 12 random nucleotides tagged each cDNA molecule. Each CDR3 protein is one row after TCRdb ran MiXCR on the 5' RACE reads. In the table there are some 1.5 million distinct CDR3 sequences, 28% of which are singletons. The V and J genes are TRBV7-2 and TRBJ2-7; D might be TRBD1 or TRBD2, each matching 6 bases. This TCR came from a woman aged 25 to 45 in good health. The sequencing sample was made of blood. The CDR3 loop reads CASSLIGGPTYEQYF. CDR3 sequence (DNA): TGTGCCAGCAGCTTAATCGGGGGCCCCACCTACGAGCAGTACTTC. Complete variable domain (other parts from reference TRBV7-2 and TRBJ2-7): GAGVSQSPSNKVTEKGKDVELRCDPISGHTALYWYRQSLGQGLEFLIYFQGNSAPDKSGLPSDRFSAERTGGSVSTLTIQRTQQEDSAVYLCASSLIGGPTYEQYFGPGTRLTVT.